This TCR beta chain was documented in a study of low-dose radiotherapy and immunotherapy resistance in tumors. Time point here: after trial treatment. This sample's treatment: LDRT plus nivolumab, ipilimumab, low-dose cyclophosphamide and aspirin (RACIN trial). The donors, trial participants, received nivolumab, ipilimumab, aspirin, low-dose cyclophosphamide and low-dose radiotherapy. Ten or more counts support this clonotype. Primers used for first-strand cDNA, a TRAV- and TRBV-specific set, covered both alpha and beta chains. Amplification of TCRs used a constant-region primer and V-primer adapter for about 20 PCR cycles. The authors amplified isolated mRNA by in vitro transcription. TCRdb independently ran MiXCR on the reads; one entry per CDR3 protein. The table records around 80,000 distinct CDR3 sequences, around 17% of them present only once. Germline V gene sequence: CDR1 SNHLY, CDR2 FYNNEI. This CDR3 contains 16 residues. After removal of 4 bases from V and 4 bases from J, the junction contained 9 bases not matched to a gene.

The sequence came from a male donor with prostate cancer. V gene TRBV2 combines with J gene TRBJ2-2; 7 bases are a match to TRBD1. The sequencing used PBMCs, collected after low-dose radiotherapy plus immunotherapy. The CDR3 DNA is TGTGCCAGCAGTGTATGGAACAGGGGTAGCACCGGGGAGCTGTTTTTT. It yields the protein CASSVWNRGSTGELFF.